The source of this T cell receptor beta chain is a study of OX40 agonist ivuxolimab in advanced cancers. Assay: immunoSEQ multiplex PCR; the TCRdb copy retains only in-frame clones and omits some. This sample has about 50,000 clones; roughly 92% occur once, and the top ten carry 18%. The CDR3 totals 15 residues. Between the trimmed V and J ends, which lost 5 bases and 5 bases, there was a span of 18 bases. Germline CDR1 and CDR2: MNHEY and SMNVEV (reference sequence). The sample was CD4+ or CD8+ T cells sorted from blood, taken in a trial of the OX40 agonist ivuxolimab. V usage is TRBV27 and J usage is TRBJ2-5, with D perhaps assigned TRBD1 or TRBD2 (5 bases each). The sequence derives from an adult with an advanced solid tumor such as melanoma, head and neck, liver or kidney cancer. This chain's CDR3 is CASSPGTVRGETQYF. The CDR3 nucleotides read TGTGCCAGCAGTCCCGGGACGGTGAGAGGGGAGACCCAGTACTTC.